This is a list of T cell receptor beta chains from one sample in a study of memory CD4+ T cells and cytomegalovirus serostatus. Repertoires were generated with immunoSEQ multiplex PCR, while TCRdb's copy carries only in-frame clones and drops some. The table records 60,000 to 70,000 clones, roughly three quarters of them present only once. Sequencing input: memory CD4+ T cells from blood. These receptors came from an adult in good health and CMV-seropositive. Each CDR3 is given with its conserved first and last residue. D genes are given only for firm matches. Expanded clones get a size class; other rows say once, few or many, or leave the size out.

TRBV4-3	TRBJ1-2	-	-	TGCGCCAGCAGCCAGACGGAAAACAACTATGGCTACACCTTC	CASSQTENNYGYTF
TRBV27	TRBJ1-5	-	-	TGTGCCAGCAGTTTATTAGGAGGGGTGAATCAGCCCCAGCATTTT	CASSLLGGVNQPQHF
TRBV25-1	TRBJ1-2	-	-	TGTGCCAGCAGTGAGTCTAGAGGCTACACCTTC	CASSESRGYTF
TRBV28	TRBJ2-7	-	-	TGTGCCAGCAGTTCCCCGGCCATTTACGAGCAGTACTTC	CASSSPAIYEQYF
TRBV5-1	TRBJ2-7	TRBD1	-	TGCGCCAGCAGGGTCGGGACAGGGGAATACGAGCAGTACTTC	CASRVGTGEYEQYF
TRBV28	TRBJ1-2	-	-	TGTGCCAGCAGGCCTCCTTCAGGGTACCGGGGCTACACCTTC	CASRPPSGYRGYTF
TRBV5-1	TRBJ2-1	-	-	TGCGCCAGCAGCTGGGCCGGTCACAGGGAGAATGAGCAGTTCTTC	CASSWAGHRENEQFF
TRBV10-3	TRBJ2-1	TRBD2	-	TGTGCCATCAGTGAGTGGCCAGCGGGGGGCAATGAGCAGTTCTTC	CAISEWPAGGNEQFF
TRBV7-2	TRBJ1-5	-	once	TGTGCCAGCAGCTTAGACGGGAGTTATAGCAATCAGCCCCAGCATTTT	CASSLDGSYSNQPQHF
TRBV7-9	TRBJ2-1	TRBD1	-	TGTGCCAGCAGCGCACAGGGGTATGAGCAGTTCTTC	CASSAQGYEQFF